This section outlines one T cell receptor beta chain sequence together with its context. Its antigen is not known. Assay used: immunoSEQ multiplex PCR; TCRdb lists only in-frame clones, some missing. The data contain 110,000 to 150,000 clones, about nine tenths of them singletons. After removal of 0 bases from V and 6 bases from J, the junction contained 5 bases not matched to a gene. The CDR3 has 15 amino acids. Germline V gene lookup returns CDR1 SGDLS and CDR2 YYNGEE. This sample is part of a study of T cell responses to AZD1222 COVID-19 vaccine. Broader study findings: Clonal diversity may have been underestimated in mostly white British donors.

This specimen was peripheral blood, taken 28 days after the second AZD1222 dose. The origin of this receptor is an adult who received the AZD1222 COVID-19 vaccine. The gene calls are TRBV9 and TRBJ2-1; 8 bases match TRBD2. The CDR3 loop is CASSVGGGRINEQFF. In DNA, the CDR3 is TGTGCCAGCAGCGTAGGTGGCGGGAGGATCAATGAGCAGTTCTTC.